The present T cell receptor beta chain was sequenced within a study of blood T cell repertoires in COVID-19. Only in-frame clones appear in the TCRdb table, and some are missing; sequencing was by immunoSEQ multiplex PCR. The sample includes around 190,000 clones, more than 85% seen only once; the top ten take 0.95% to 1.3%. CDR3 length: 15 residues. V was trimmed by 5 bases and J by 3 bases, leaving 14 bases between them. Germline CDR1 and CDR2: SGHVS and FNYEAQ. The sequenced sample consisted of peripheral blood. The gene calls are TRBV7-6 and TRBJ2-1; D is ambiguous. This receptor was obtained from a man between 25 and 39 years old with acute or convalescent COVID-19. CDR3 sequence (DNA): TGTGCCAGCAGCCCGGCAAACAGTTTCTACAATGAGCAGTTCTTC. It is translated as CASSPANSFYNEQFF.